The clone carrying this T cell receptor beta chain has at least ten counts. As yet, its antigen is unknown. The sample is drawn from a study of human T cells and chemical hapten exposure. Broader study findings: TCRs above 1 in 1000 frequency did not change with DPC sensitization.

Via MiXCR, TCRdb re-called the RACE reads, giving one row per CDR3 protein. The table records 75,000 to 100,000 distinct CDR3 sequences, around 9.3% of them present only once. Time point in this sample: patch test 2, 6 weeks after DPC sensitization. The treatment was: therapeutic diphenylcyclopropenone sensitization with weekly scalp DPC. The V and J ends lost 1 base and 3 bases respectively, with 4 bases between them. Germline CDR1 SEHNR, CDR2 FQNEAQ (reference sequence). CDR3 length equals 12 residues. Specimen: whole blood, collected in connection with sensitization to the hapten diphenylcyclopropenone (DPC). The sequence came from a woman between 40 and 50 years old with alopecia areata. Some clones in this sample may be carry-over from other donors' samples. The rearrangement joins TRBV7-9 to TRBJ2-7; no definite D call. DNA of the CDR3: TGTGCCAGCAGCTTAGTGGACTACGAGCAGTACTTC. This translates into CASSLVDYEQYF.